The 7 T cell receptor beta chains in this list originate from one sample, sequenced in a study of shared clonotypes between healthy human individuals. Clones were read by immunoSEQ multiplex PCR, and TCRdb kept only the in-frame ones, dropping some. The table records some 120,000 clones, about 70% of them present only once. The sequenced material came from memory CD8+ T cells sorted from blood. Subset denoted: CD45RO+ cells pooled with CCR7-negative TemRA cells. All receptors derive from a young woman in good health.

CDR3 amino acids: CASSSLNEEKLFF. The CDR3 DNA follows: TGTGCCAGCAGCTCACTAAACGAGGAAAAACTGTTTTTT. The genes are TRBV5-6 and TRBJ1-4, with unresolved D. The CDR3 is 13 residues long. V shed 3 bases and J shed 8 bases, with 11 bases lying between them. The germline CDR1 and CDR2 sequences are SGHDT and YYEEEE.

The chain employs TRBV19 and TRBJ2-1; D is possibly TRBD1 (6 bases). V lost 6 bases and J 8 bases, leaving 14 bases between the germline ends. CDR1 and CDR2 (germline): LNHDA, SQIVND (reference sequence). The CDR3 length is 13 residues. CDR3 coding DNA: TGTGCCAGTAGAACCAACAGGGAAGATGAGCAGTTCTTC. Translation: CASRTNREDEQFF.

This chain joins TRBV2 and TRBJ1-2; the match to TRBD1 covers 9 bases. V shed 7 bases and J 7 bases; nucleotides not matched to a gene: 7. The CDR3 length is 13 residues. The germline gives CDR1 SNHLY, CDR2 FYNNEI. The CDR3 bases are TGTGCCAGCATGAGGGACAGGGTGCGTGGCTACACCTTC. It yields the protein CASMRDRVRGYTF. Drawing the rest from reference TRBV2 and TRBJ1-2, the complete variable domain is EPEVTQTPSHQVTQMGQEVILRCVPISNHLYFYWYRQILGQKVEFLVSFYNNEISEKSEIFDDQFSVERPDGSNFTLKIRSTKLEDSAMYFCASMRDRVRGYTFGSGTRLTVV.

The CDR3 DNA sequence: TGTGCCATCAGCGGGGTTGGGGCCAAAAACATTCAGTACTTC. Translating gives CAISGVGAKNIQYF. The V gene is TRBV10-3, the J gene TRBJ2-4; maybe TRBD2 (5 bases). CDR1 ENHRY and CDR2 SYGVKD come from the germline V gene. This CDR3 has 14 amino acids. V was pared by 6 bases and J by 1 base, with 10 bases between.

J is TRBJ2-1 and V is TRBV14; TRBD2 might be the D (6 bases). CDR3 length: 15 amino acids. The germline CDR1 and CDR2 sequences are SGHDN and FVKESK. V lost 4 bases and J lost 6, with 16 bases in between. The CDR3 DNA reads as TGTGCCAGCAGCCTCCCGGGCTTCGGGGGCAATGAGCAGTTCTTC. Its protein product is CASSLPGFGGNEQFF.

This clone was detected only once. The CDR3 nucleotides read TGCGCCAGCAGCTTGGCAACTAGCGGGGATACGCAGTATTTT. This gives the protein CASSLATSGDTQYF. The V gene is TRBV5-1, the J gene TRBJ2-3; 9 nucleotides line up with TRBD2. This CDR3 is built from 14 residues. Trimming took 0 bases from V and 6 from J; bases not matched to a gene: 2. The germline gives CDR1 SGHRS, CDR2 YFSETQ.

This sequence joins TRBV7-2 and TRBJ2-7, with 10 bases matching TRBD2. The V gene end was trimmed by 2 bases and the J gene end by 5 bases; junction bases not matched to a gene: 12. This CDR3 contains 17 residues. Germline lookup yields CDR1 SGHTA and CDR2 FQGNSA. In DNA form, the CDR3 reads TGTGCCAGCAGCTTACTTAGGGCTAGCGGGAGTGGTAACGAGCAGTACTTC. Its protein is CASSLLRASGSGNEQYF.